This passage covers 27 T cell receptor beta chains from one sample sequenced in a study of blood T cell repertoires in COVID-19. TCRdb keeps only in-frame clones here, not all; method: immunoSEQ multiplex PCR. This table has about 98,000 clones, nearly 90% appearing once. Source material: peripheral blood. These receptors were taken from a man between 65 and 85 years old with acute or convalescent COVID-19.

The gene calls are TRBV4-1 and TRBJ2-7, with D perhaps matching TRBD1 (6 bases). V was shortened by 2 bases and J by 7 bases, with 24 bases between the two germline ends. Germline loops: CDR1 MGHRA, CDR2 YSYEKL. The CDR3 has 17 amino acids. Written as DNA, the CDR3 is TGCGCCAGCAGCCAATTTCTAGACGGACAGTCTGGATTGGAGCAGTACTTC. Residues: CASSQFLDGQSGLEQYF.

This clone was found once. The chain carries TRBV19 and TRBJ2-2, with 8 bases that match TRBD1. Unmatched junction bases numbered 8, after V lost 4 bases and J lost 4 bases. The germline CDR1 and CDR2 sequences are LNHDA and SQIVND (reference sequence). The CDR3 sequence is 16 residues long. The CDR3 bases are TGTGCCAGTAGTACCCAGGGGGCGCTGGGCACCGGGGAGCTGTTTTTT. As protein: CASSTQGALGTGELFF. Filled out from reference TRBV19 and TRBJ2-2, the complete variable domain reads DGGITQSPKYLFRKEGQNVTLSCEQNLNHDAMYWYRQDPGQGLRLIYYSQIVNDFQKGDIAEGYSVSREKKESFPLTVTSAQKNPTAFYLCASSTQGALGTGELFFGEGSRLTVL.

This chain connects TRBV6-1 to TRBJ2-5, with 9 bases aligning to TRBD1. Germline V gene sequence: CDR1 MNHNS, CDR2 SASEGT. This CDR3 is built from 16 residues. V was pared by 2 bases and J by 6 bases, with 10 bases of the junction left unmatched. In nucleotides, the CDR3 is TGTGCCAGCAGTGAAACCGAACAGGGGGCACGTAAGACCCAGTACTTC. Its protein is CASSETEQGARKTQYF.

V gene TRBV30 combines with J gene TRBJ1-2; maybe TRBD1 (5 bases). This CDR3 has 13 amino acids. Per the germline V gene, CDR1 is GTSNPN and CDR2 is SVGIG (reference sequence). With 3 bases removed from V and 7 bases from J, the gap between germline ends came to 15 bases. The CDR3 loop reads CAWSNWGEGGYTF. Written as DNA, the CDR3 is TGTGCCTGGAGCAATTGGGGGGAAGGTGGCTACACCTTC.

The chain has TRBV5-8 and TRBJ1-2; maybe TRBD1 (5 bases). Germline V gene lookup returns CDR1 SGHTS and CDR2 YDEGEE. The CDR3 is 14 amino acids. The V gene lost 0 bases and the J gene lost 2 bases, with 8 bases spanning the gap. DNA of the CDR3: TGTGCCAGCAGCTTGGCCGACAGAAACTATGGCTACACCTTC. The encoded protein is CASSLADRNYGYTF. Together with reference TRBV5-8 and TRBJ1-2, the CDR3 gives the full variable domain: EAGVTQSPTHLIKTRGQQATLRCSPISGHTSVYWYQQALGLGLQFLLWYDEGEERNRGNFPPRFSGRQFPNYSSELNVNALELEDSALYLCASSLADRNYGYTFGSGTRLTVV.

The chain couples TRBV4-2 to TRBJ2-1; 8 nucleotides match TRBD2. With V trimmed by 4 bases and J by 7 bases, 3 bases remained unmatched. The V gene's germline CDR1 is LGHNA and CDR2 YNFKEQ. The CDR3 length is 13 residues. The CDR3 sequence is CASSPGGGNEQFF. As DNA, the CDR3 is TGTGCCAGCAGCCCGGGAGGGGGGAATGAGCAGTTCTTC.

This clone was recorded once. The V and J genes are TRBV5-5 and TRBJ1-1, with 8 nucleotides matching TRBD1. The trim removed 4 bases at V and 10 bases at J, leaving 15 bases unmatched. CDR1 and CDR2 (germline): SGHKS, YYEKEE (reference sequence). The CDR3 covers 15 residues. The CDR3 sequence is CASSAPGQAMRGAFF. Written as DNA, the CDR3 is TGTGCCAGCAGCGCTCCGGGACAGGCTATGAGGGGAGCTTTCTTT.

This sequence joins TRBV25-1 and TRBJ1-1; maybe TRBD1 (5 bases). Germline V CDR1 and CDR2: MGHDK, SYGVNS. The CDR3 contains 13 residues. Trimming took 6 bases from V and 3 from J, leaving 11 bases between them. This chain's CDR3 is CASRWGLDTEAFF. The CDR3 bases are TGTGCCAGCAGATGGGGCTTGGACACTGAAGCTTTCTTT.

V and J are TRBV7-8 and TRBJ1-4, with 9 bases matching TRBD1. V trimming: 1 base; J trimming: 11 bases; junction bases outside the gene matches: 11. Germline V gene lookup returns CDR1 SGHVS and CDR2 FQNEAQ. This CDR3 spans 16 amino acids. In DNA form, the CDR3 reads TGTGCCAGCAGCTTAGAGGGTGGCATAGGACAGGGGAAACTGTTTTTT. Its translation: CASSLEGGIGQGKLFF.

V usage is TRBV11-2 and J usage is TRBJ1-2; D unresolved. V lost 5 bases and J lost 5, with 9 bases in between. Germline CDR1 is SGHAT and CDR2 is FQNNGV. The CDR3 runs to 12 residues. The CDR3 sequence is CASSPEVYGYTF. The DNA of the CDR3 is TGTGCCAGCAGCCCAGAAGTGTATGGCTACACCTTC.

The CDR3 here is CASSIGDSYEQYF. The CDR3 DNA reads as TGTGCCAGTAGTATAGGGGACAGCTACGAGCAGTACTTC. This sequence joins TRBV19 and TRBJ2-7; 7 nucleotides line up with TRBD1. Losses at the gene ends were 1 base for V and 3 bases for J; bases not matched to a gene: 0. Germline assignment: CDR1 LNHDA and CDR2 SQIVND (reference sequence). The CDR3 is made up of 13 amino acids.

The gene calls are TRBV5-1 and TRBJ1-5, with 12 bases lining up with TRBD1. The CDR3 loop spans 16 amino acids. Looked up from germline, CDR1 is SGHRS and CDR2 is YFSETQ. The trim removed 0 bases at V and 7 bases at J, leaving 5 bases unmatched. CDR3 DNA: TGCGCCAGCAGCTTGGGGGGACAGGGGGCAGGGCAGCCCCAGCATTTT. This codes for CASSLGGQGAGQPQHF.

The chain has TRBV5-1 and TRBJ1-2; no reliable D call. The V end lost 7 bases, the J end lost 7 bases, and 20 bases lay between the germline ends. The germline V gene has CDR1 SGHRS and CDR2 YFSETQ. This CDR3 is built from 14 residues. The CDR3 nucleotides read TGCGCCAGCGGCCCAGGCGGGGAACGGCTTGGCTACACCTTC. Its protein is CASGPGGERLGYTF.

The rearrangement joins TRBV5-1 to TRBJ1-4, with D unclear. Looked up from germline, CDR1 is SGHRS and CDR2 is YFSETQ. CDR3 length equals 15 residues. Trimming took off 2 bases at V and 0 bases at J, with 8 bases between the two ends. CDR3 region: CASSFSVATNEKLFF. The DNA for the CDR3 is TGCGCCAGCAGCTTTTCAGTGGCAACTAATGAAAAACTGTTTTTT.

V is TRBV10-2 and J is TRBJ2-5, with D perhaps TRBD1 (6 bases). With 7 bases removed from V and 5 bases from J, the gap between germline ends came to 14 bases. The CDR3 extends over 13 amino acids. CDR1 is WSHSY, CDR2 SAAADI, per germline. The CDR3: CASMGAQPETQYF. The CDR3 DNA sequence: TGCGCCAGCATGGGGGCCCAGCCGGAGACCCAGTACTTC.

V and J are TRBV10-1 and TRBJ2-2; 7 bases match TRBD2. Unmatched junction bases numbered 3, after V lost 5 bases and J lost 0 bases. The CDR3 is 15 amino acids. Per the germline V gene, CDR1 is WNHNN and CDR2 is SYGVQD (reference sequence). In DNA, the CDR3 is TGCGCCAGCAGTCGCGGGGGTTCGAACACCGGGGAGCTGTTTTTT. As protein: CASSRGGSNTGELFF.

The CDR3 reads CASSTSGTPTEAFF. Written as DNA, the CDR3 is TGTGCCAGCAGTACCTCCGGGACACCCACTGAAGCTTTCTTT. The chain combines TRBV25-1 with TRBJ1-1, with D perhaps matching TRBD1 (6 bases). Trimming pared 5 bases from V and 4 bases from J, leaving 14 bases between. This CDR3 has 14 amino acids. Germline loops: CDR1 MGHDK, CDR2 SYGVNS.

The CDR3 bases are TGTGCCAGCAGCCCGGGACAGGGGGTCCGCCAGCCCCAGCATTTT. Its translation is CASSPGQGVRQPQHF. J is TRBJ1-5 and V is TRBV7-9, with 11 bases identical to TRBD1. This CDR3 has 15 residues. V lost 5 bases, J lost 7 bases, and 7 bases stayed unmatched. Germline-derived CDR1 and CDR2 are SEHNR and FQNEAQ (reference sequence).

The chain recombines TRBV27 with TRBJ1-2; D perhaps matches TRBD1 (5 bases). Germline-derived CDR1 and CDR2 are MNHEY and SMNVEV (reference sequence). V was clipped by 6 bases and J by 2 bases, with 10 bases between them. This CDR3 contains 13 residues. The CDR3: CASSTDINYGYTF. In nucleotides, the CDR3 is TGTGCCAGCAGCACGGACATCAACTATGGCTACACCTTC.

The chain links TRBV6-5 to TRBJ1-1, with 7 bases fitting TRBD1. Trimming cost V 0 bases and J 3 bases; bases outside gene matches: 4. Germline values: CDR1 MNHEY, CDR2 SVGAGI. The CDR3 has 15 amino acids. The CDR3 DNA is TGTGCCAGCAGTTACTCCGTTACAGGGGACACTGAAGCTTTCTTT. This gives the protein CASSYSVTGDTEAFF.

This clone was seen a handful of times. V usage is TRBV10-3 and J usage is TRBJ1-2; D is possibly TRBD1 (5 bases). The CDR3 extends over 13 amino acids. V was cut by 6 bases and J by 8 bases, with 16 bases left in between. CDR1 and CDR2 from the germline V gene are ENHRY and SYGVKD. CDR3 amino acids: CAIRQGDTSGYTF. CDR3 coding DNA: TGTGCCATCAGGCAGGGCGATACTAGCGGCTACACCTTC.

The J gene is TRBJ2-5, the V gene TRBV19, with a possible D match to TRBD1 (7 bases). Germline lookup yields CDR1 LNHDA and CDR2 SQIVND (reference sequence). The V gene lost 6 bases and the J gene lost 5 bases, with 19 bases spanning the gap. The CDR3 has 15 residues. CDR3 residues: CASSPEGAGWETQYF. The CDR3 DNA is TGTGCCAGTAGCCCGGAGGGGGCGGGGTGGGAGACCCAGTACTTC. The whole variable domain, filled in from reference TRBV19 and TRBJ2-5, reads DGGITQSPKYLFRKEGQNVTLSCEQNLNHDAMYWYRQDPGQGLRLIYYSQIVNDFQKGDIAEGYSVSREKKESFPLTVTSAQKNPTAFYLCASSPEGAGWETQYFGPGTRLLVL.

The V gene is TRBV6-5, the J gene TRBJ1-2, with 10 bases identical to TRBD1. V dropped 4 bases and J dropped 4; count of bases not matched to a gene: 6. The CDR3 is 15 residues long. Germline values: CDR1 MNHEY, CDR2 SVGAGI. Written as DNA, the CDR3 is TGTGCCAGCAGTTTCGACAGGGGGCGCAGCTATGGCTACACCTTC. Protein sequence: CASSFDRGRSYGYTF.

This chain links TRBV27 with TRBJ2-5; D uncertain. Germline lookup yields CDR1 MNHEY and CDR2 SMNVEV (reference sequence). V lost 0 bases and J lost 2, with 16 bases in between. This CDR3 region has 17 residues. CDR3 region: CASSLSIAQNLQETQYF. CDR3 DNA: TGTGCCAGCAGTTTATCGATAGCCCAGAACCTACAAGAGACCCAGTACTTC.

The CDR3 coding sequence is TGTGCCACCAGCAGAGAATCTGGACTCCCAAACACCGGGGAGCTGTTTTTT. It specifies CATSRESGLPNTGELFF. This chain uses TRBV15 with TRBJ2-2; D is perhaps TRBD2 (5 bases). The V gene's germline CDR1 is LNHNV and CDR2 YYDKDF (reference sequence). This CDR3 has 17 residues. V shed 0 bases and J shed 2 bases, with 13 bases lying between them.

The V call is TRBV30, the J call TRBJ1-4, with 7 bases aligning to TRBD1. V lost 2 bases and J lost 6; bases outside the gene matches: 6. This CDR3 region has 14 residues. In germline, CDR1 is GTSNPN, CDR2 SVGIG (reference sequence). The DNA of the CDR3 is TGTGCCTGGAGTCGAGGGCAGGGGGATGAAAAACTGTTTTTT. Amino acids: CAWSRGQGDEKLFF.

The CDR3 bases are TGTGCCAGCAGCCTCGAGCGCCGCACCGGGGAGCTGTTTTTT. It encodes CASSLERRTGELFF. The chain is built from TRBV14 and TRBJ2-2, with D hard to call. CDR3 size: 14 residues. The germline V gene has CDR1 SGHDN and CDR2 FVKESK. The V end lost 4 bases, the J end lost 4 bases, and 10 bases lay between the germline ends.